The T cell receptor beta chain described here comes from a study of blood T cells in healthy people across ages. This CDR3 region has 15 residues. Per the germline V gene, CDR1 is SGDLS and CDR2 is YYNGEE. The V and J ends lost 4 bases and 7 bases, in that order; junction bases with no gene match: 6. For the second PCR, which ran for 7 to 11 cycles, a sample-barcoded 5' primer and a J-beta primer mix were used. TCRdb recomputed calls from the 5' RACE reads with MiXCR, one row per CDR3 protein. The sample has about 400,000 distinct CDR3 sequences, roughly half seen once. This clonotype has more than one count but fewer than ten.

Sequenced input: blood. The V call is TRBV9, the J call TRBJ2-1; 12 bases are a match to TRBD2. This TCR derives from a man in his 60s in good health. The CDR3 is CASSPRTSGKNEQFF. In DNA, the CDR3 is TGTGCCAGCAGCCCCCGGACTAGCGGGAAAAATGAGCAGTTCTTC.